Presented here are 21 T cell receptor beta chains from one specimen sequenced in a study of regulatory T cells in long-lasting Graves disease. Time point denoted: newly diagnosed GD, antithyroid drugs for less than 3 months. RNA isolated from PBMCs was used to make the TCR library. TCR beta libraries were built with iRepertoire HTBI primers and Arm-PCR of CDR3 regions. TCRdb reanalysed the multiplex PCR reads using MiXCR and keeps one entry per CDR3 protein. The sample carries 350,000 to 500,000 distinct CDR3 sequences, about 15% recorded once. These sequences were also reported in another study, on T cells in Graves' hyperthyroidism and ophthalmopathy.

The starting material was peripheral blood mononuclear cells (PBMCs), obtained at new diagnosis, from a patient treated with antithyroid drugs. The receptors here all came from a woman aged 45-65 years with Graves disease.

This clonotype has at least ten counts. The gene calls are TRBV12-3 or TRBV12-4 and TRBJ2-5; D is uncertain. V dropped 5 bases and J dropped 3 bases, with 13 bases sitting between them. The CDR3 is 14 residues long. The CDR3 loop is CASSPYNTKETQYF. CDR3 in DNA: TGTGCCAGCAGTCCCTACAACACTAAAGAGACCCAGTACTTC.

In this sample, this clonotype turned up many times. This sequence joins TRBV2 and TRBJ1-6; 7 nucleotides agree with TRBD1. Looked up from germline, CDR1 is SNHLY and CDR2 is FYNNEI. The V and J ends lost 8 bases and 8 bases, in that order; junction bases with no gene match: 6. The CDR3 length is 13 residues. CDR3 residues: CASAGTEDSPLHF. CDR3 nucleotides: TGTGCCAGCGCGGGGACAGAAGATTCACCCCTCCACTTT.

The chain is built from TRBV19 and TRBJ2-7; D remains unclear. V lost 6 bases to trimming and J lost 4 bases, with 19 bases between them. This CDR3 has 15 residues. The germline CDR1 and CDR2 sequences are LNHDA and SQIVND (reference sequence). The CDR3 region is CASRPTGPWAYEQYF. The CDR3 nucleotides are TGTGCCAGTAGACCAACCGGGCCCTGGGCGTACGAGCAGTACTTC.

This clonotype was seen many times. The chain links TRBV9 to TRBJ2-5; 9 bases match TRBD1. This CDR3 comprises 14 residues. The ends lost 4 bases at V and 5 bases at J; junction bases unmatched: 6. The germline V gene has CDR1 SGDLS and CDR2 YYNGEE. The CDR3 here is CASSPRTGVETQYF. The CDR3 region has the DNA TGTGCCAGCAGCCCCCGGACAGGGGTGGAGACCCAGTACTTC.

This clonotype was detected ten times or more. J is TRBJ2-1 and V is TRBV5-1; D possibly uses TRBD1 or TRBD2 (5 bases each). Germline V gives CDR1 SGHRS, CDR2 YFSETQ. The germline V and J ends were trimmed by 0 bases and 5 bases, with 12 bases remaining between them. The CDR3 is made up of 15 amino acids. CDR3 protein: CASSLARGLDNEQFF. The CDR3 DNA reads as TGCGCCAGCAGCTTGGCCCGGGGCTTAGACAATGAGCAGTTCTTC.

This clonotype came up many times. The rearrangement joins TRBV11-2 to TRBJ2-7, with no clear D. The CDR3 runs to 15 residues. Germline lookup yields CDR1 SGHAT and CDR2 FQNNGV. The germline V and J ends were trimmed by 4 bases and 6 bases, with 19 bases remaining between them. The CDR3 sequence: CASSSTVGRELEQYF. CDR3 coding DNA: TGTGCCAGCAGCTCTACGGTCGGTAGAGAACTCGAGCAGTACTTC. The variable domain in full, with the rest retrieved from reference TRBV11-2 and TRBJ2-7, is EAGVAQSPRYKIIEKRQSVAFWCNPISGHATLYWYQQILGQGPKLLIQFQNNGVVDDSQLPKDRFSAERLKGVDSTLKIQPAKLEDSAVYLCASSSTVGRELEQYFGPGTRLTVT.

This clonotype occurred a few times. The CDR3: CATSRDPRDSSTDTQYF. The CDR3 DNA follows: TGTGCCACCAGCAGAGATCCCCGGGACAGTAGTACAGATACGCAGTATTTT. This rearrangement joins TRBV15 to TRBJ2-3; TRBD1 agrees at 7 bases. Per germline, CDR1 LNHNV and CDR2 YYDKDF (reference sequence). J lost 3 bases, V lost 0 bases, and 9 bases had no gene match. The CDR3 contains 17 residues.

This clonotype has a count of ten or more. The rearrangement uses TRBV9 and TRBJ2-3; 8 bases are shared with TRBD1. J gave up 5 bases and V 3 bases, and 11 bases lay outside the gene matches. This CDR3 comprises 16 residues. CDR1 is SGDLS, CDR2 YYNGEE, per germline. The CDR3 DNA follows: TGTGCCAGCAGCGCCTTCGGAGGACAGGGTAGAGATACGCAGTATTTT. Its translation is CASSAFGGQGRDTQYF.

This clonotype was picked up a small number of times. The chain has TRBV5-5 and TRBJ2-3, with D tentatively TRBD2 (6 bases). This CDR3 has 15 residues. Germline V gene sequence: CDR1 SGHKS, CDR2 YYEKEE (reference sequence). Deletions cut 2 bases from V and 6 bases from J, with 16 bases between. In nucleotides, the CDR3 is TGTGCCAGCAGCTTAGCTTCCGGGGGAGTCGATACGCAGTATTTT. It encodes CASSLASGGVDTQYF.

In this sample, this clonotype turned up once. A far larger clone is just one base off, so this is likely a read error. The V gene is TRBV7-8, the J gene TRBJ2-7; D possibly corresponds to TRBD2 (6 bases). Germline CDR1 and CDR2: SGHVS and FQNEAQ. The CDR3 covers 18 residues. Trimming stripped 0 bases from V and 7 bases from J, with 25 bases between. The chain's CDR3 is CASSLAQFGGAGRNEQYF. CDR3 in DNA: TGTGCCAGCAGCTTAGCGCAGTTTGGGGGAGCGGGTCGGAATGAGCAGTACTTC. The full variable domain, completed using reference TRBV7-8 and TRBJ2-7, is GAGVSQSPRYKVAKRGQDVALRCDPISGHVSLFWYQQALGQGPEFLTYFQNEAQLDKSGLPSDRFFAERPEGSVSTLKIQRTQQEDSAVYLCASSLAQFGGAGRNEQYFGPGTRLTVT.

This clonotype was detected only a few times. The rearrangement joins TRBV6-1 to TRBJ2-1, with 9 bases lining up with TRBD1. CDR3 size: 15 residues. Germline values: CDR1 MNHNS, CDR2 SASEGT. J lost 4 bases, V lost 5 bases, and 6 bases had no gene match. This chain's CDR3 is CASSQKTGGYNEQFF. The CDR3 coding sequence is TGTGCCAGCAGTCAAAAGACAGGGGGGTACAATGAGCAGTTCTTC.

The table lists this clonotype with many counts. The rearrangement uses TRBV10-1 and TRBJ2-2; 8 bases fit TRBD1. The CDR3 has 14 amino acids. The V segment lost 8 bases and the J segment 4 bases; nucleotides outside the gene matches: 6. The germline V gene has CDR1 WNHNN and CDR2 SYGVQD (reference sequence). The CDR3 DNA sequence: TGCGCCAGCGCAGAGACAGGGGTCACCGGGGAGCTGTTTTTT. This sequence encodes CASAETGVTGELFF.

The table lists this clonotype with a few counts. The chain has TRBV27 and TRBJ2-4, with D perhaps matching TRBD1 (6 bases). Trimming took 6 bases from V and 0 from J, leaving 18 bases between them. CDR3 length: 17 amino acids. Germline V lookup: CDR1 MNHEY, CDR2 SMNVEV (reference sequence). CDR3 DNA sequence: TGTGCCAGCAGCCAAACGCGACAGGAGCTAGCCAAAAACATTCAGTACTTC. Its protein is CASSQTRQELAKNIQYF.

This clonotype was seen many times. CDR3 sequence (DNA): TGTGCCAGCAGTGAATACGGGACAGGGCTGGCCACTGAAGCTTTCTTT. It specifies CASSEYGTGLATEAFF. The J gene is TRBJ1-1, the V gene TRBV6-1; TRBD1 aligns across 9 bases. The CDR3 covers 16 residues. The ends lost 2 bases at V and 4 bases at J; junction bases unmatched: 8. Germline CDR1 is MNHNS and CDR2 is SASEGT.

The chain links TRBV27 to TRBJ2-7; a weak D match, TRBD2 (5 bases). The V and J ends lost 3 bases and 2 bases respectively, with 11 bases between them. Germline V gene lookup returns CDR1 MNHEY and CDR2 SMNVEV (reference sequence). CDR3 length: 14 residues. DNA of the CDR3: TGTGCCAGCAGTTTTTACGAGGGTCCCTACGAGCAGTACTTC. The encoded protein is CASSFYEGPYEQYF.

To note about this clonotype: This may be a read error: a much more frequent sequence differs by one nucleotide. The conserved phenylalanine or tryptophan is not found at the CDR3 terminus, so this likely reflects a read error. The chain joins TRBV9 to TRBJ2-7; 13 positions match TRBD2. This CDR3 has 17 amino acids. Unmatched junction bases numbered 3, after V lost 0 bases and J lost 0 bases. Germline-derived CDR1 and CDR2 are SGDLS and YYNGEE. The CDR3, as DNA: TGTGCCAGCAGCGTAGGGGGGACTAGCGGGAACTCCTACGAGCAGTACTTA. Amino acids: CASSVGGTSGNSYEQYL.

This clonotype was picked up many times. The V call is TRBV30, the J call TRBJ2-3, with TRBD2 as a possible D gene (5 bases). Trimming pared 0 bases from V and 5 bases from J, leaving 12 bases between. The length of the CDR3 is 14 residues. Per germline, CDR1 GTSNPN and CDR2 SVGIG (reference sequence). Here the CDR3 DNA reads TGTGCCTGGAGTGTACGAGGGAAAGGAGATACGCAGTATTTT. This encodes CAWSVRGKGDTQYF.

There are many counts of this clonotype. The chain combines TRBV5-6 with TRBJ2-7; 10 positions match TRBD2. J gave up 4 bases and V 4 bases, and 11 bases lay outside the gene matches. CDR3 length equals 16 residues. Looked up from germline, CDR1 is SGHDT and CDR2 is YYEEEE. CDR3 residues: CASSPLGASGSYEQYF. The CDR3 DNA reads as TGTGCCAGCAGCCCACTTGGGGCTAGCGGGAGTTACGAGCAGTACTTC.

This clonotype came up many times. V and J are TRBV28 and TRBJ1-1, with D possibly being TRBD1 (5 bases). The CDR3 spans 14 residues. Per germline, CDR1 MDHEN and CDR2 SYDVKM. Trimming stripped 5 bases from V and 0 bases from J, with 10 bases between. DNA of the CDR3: TGTGCCAGCAGTCCGCCAGGGTTGAACACTGAAGCTTTCTTT. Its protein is CASSPPGLNTEAFF.

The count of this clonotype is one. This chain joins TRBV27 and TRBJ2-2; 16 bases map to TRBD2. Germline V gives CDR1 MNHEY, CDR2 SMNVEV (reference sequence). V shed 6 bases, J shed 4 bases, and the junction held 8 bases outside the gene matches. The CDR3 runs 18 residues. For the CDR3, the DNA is TGTGCCAGCAGACCGGGACTAGCGGGAGGGCCGAGCACCGGGGAGCTGTTTTTT. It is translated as CASRPGLAGGPSTGELFF.

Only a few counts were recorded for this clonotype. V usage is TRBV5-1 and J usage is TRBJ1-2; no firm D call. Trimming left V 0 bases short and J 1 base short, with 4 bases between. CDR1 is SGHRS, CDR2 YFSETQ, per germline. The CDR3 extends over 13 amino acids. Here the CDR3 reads CASSLESNYGYTF. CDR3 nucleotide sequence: TGCGCCAGCAGCTTGGAAAGTAACTATGGCTACACCTTC.